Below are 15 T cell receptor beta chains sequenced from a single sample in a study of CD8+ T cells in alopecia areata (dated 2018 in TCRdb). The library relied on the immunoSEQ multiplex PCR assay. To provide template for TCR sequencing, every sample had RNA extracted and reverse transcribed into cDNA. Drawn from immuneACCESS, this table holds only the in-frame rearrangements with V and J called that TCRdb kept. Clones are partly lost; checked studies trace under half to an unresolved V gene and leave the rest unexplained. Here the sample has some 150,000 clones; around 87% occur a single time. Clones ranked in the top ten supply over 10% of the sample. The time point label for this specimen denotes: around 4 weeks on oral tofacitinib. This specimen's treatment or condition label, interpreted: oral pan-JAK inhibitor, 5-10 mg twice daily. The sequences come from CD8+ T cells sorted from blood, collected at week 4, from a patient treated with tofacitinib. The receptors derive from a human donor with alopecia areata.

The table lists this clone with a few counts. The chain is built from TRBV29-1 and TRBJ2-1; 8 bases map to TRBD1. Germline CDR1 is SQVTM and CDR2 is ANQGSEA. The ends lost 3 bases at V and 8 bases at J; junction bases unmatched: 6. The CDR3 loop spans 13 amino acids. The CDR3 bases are TGCAGCGTTGATTGGACAGGGAGCGATGAGCAGTTCTTC. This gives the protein CSVDWTGSDEQFF.

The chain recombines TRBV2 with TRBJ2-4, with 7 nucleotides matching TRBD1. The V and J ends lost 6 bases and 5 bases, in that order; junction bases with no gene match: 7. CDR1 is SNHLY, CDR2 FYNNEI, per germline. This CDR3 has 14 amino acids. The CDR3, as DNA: TGTGCCAGCAGCGACGGGACAGAGCAAAACATTCAGTACTTC. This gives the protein CASSDGTEQNIQYF.

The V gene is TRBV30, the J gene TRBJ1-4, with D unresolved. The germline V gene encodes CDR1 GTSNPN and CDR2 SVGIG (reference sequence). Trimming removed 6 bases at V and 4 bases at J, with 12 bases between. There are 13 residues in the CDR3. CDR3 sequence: CACLAVFNEKLFF. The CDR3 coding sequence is TGTGCCTGCCTGGCTGTGTTTAATGAAAAACTGTTTTTT. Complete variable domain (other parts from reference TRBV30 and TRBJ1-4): SQTIHQWPATLVQPVGSPLSLECTVEGTSNPNLYWYRQAAGRGLQLLFYSVGIGQISSEVPQNLSASRPQDRQFILSSKKLLLSDSGFYLCACLAVFNEKLFFGSGTQLSVL.

CDR3 coding DNA: TGTGCCAGCAGCTTAGAAACAGGGGTATCCTACGAGCAGTACTTC. It specifies CASSLETGVSYEQYF. V usage is TRBV11-2 and J usage is TRBJ2-7; 7 nucleotides match TRBD1. Trimming cost V 0 bases and J 1 base; bases outside gene matches: 3. The germline V gene has CDR1 SGHAT and CDR2 FQNNGV. The CDR3 has 15 residues.

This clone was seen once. CDR3 bases: TGTGCCAGCAGCTTAGACCGGGACAGGCCCACAGATACGCAGTATTTT. This translates into CASSLDRDRPTDTQYF. This chain links TRBV7-8 with TRBJ2-3; 8 nucleotides match TRBD1. J was trimmed by 2 bases and V by 1 base; bases with no gene match: 5. There are 16 residues in the CDR3. Germline V gene data show CDR1 as SGHVS and CDR2 as FQNEAQ.

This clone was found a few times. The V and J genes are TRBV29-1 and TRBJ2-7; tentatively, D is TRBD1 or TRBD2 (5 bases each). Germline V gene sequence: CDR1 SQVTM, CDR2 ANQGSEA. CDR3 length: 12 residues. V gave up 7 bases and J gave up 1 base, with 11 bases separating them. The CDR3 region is CSAWDGSYEQYF. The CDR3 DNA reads TGCAGCGCCTGGGACGGATCCTACGAGCAGTACTTC.

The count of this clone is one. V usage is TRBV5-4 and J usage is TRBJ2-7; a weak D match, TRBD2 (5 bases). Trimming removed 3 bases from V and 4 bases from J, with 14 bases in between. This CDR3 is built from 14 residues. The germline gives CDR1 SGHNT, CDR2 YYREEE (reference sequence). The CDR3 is CASSSETEEYEQYF. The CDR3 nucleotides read TGTGCCAGCAGCTCGGAAACGGAGGAATACGAGCAGTACTTC.

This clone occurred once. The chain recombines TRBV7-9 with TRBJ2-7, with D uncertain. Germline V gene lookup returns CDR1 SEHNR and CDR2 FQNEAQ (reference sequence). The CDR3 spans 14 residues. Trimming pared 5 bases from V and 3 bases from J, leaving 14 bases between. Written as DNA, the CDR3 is TGTGCCAGCAGCACTGAAAGGAGCAACTACGAGCAGTACTTC. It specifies CASSTERSNYEQYF.

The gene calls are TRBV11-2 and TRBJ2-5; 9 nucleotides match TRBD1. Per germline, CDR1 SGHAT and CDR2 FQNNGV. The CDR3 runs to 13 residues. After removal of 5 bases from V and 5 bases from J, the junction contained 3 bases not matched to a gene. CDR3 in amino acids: CASSRTGAETQYF. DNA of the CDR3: TGTGCCAGCAGCCGGACAGGGGCGGAGACCCAGTACTTC.

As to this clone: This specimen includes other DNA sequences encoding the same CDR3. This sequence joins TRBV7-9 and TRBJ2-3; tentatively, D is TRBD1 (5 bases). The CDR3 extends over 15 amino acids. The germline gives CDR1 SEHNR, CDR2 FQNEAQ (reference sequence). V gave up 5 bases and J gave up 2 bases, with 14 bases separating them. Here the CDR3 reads CASSPPGSTTDTQYF. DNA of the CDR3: TGTGCCAGCAGCCCGCCAGGGTCGACCACAGATACGCAGTATTTT. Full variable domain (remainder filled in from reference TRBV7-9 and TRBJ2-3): DTGVSQNPRHKITKRGQNVTFRCDPISEHNRLYWYRQTLGQGPEFLTYFQNEAQLEKSRLLSDRFSAERPKGSFSTLEIQRTEQGDSAMYLCASSPPGSTTDTQYFGPGTRLTVL.

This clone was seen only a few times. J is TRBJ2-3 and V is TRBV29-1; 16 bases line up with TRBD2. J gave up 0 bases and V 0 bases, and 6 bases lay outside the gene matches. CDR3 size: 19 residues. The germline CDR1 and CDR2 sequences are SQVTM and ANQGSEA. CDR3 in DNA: TGCAGCGTTGAAGATTGGGGACTAGCGGGGGGGACTAGCACAGATACGCAGTATTTT. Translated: CSVEDWGLAGGTSTDTQYF.

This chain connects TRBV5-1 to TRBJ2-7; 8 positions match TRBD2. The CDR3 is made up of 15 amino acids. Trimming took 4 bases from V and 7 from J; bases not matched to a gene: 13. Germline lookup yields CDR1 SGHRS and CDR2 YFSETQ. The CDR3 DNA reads TGCGCCAGCAGCCCCGGGGGAGCGGGAGCTGGGGAGCAGTACTTC. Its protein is CASSPGGAGAGEQYF.

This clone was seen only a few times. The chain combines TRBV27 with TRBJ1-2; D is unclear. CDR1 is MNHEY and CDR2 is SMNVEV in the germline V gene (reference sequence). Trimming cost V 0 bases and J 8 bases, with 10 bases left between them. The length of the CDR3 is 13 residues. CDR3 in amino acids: CASSLSVSQGYTF. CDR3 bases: TGTGCCAGCAGTTTATCGGTCAGTCAAGGCTACACCTTC.

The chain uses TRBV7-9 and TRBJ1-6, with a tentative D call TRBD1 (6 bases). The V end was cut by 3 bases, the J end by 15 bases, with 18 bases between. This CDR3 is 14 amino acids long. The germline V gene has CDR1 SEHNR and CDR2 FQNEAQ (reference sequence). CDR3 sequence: CASSLVRTVPLLHF. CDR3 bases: TGTGCCAGCAGCTTGGTTCGGACAGTCCCGCTCCTCCACTTT.

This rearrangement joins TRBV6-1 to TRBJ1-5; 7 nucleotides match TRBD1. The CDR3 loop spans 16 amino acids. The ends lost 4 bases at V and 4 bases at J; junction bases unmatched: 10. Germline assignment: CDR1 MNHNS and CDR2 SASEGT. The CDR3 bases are TGTGCCAGCAGTGGGATATCTCAGGGGGGAAATCAGCCCCAGCATTTT. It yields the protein CASSGISQGGNQPQHF.